These 23 T cell receptor beta chains share one sample of origin, sequenced in a study of blood T cell repertoires in COVID-19. The protocol was immunoSEQ multiplex PCR, while the TCRdb copy is restricted to in-frame clones and leaves out a portion. The sample records fewer than 250,000 clones, roughly four fifths being singletons. The specimen was peripheral blood. These receptors were collected from a woman of 80 years or more with acute or convalescent COVID-19.

This clone was seen more than once but under ten times. The rearrangement joins TRBV19 to TRBJ1-4; D might be TRBD1 (5 bases). The germline V gene has CDR1 LNHDA and CDR2 SQIVND (reference sequence). With 5 bases removed from V and 8 bases from J, the gap between germline ends came to 18 bases. The CDR3 length is 15 residues. The CDR3 region is CASSPPGHTREKLFF. The DNA for the CDR3 is TGTGCCAGTAGTCCCCCCGGACATACGCGGGAAAAACTGTTTTTT.

This clone was recorded once. This sequence joins TRBV7-2 and TRBJ2-6; TRBD1 matches at 8 bases. The CDR3 is 16 amino acids. From germline, CDR1 is SGHTA and CDR2 FQGNSA. The junction had 8 bases not matched to a gene; V was cut back by 6 bases and J by 4 bases. The CDR3 nucleotides read TGTGCCAGCAGAGGACAGGGAGAGGCCGGGGCCAACGTCCTGACTTTC. Its translation is CASRGQGEAGANVLTF.

The chain couples TRBV18 to TRBJ1-3; unclear D gene. The CDR3 runs to 16 residues. The V end was cut by 6 bases, the J end by 4 bases, with 19 bases between. CDR1 KGHSH and CDR2 LQKENI come from the germline V gene. The CDR3 DNA sequence: TGTGCCAGCTCCTCATGGTCGACGGGGTCGGGAAACACCATATATTTT. Encoded protein: CASSSWSTGSGNTIYF.

This clone was seen a handful of times. The chain joins TRBV7-9 to TRBJ2-7, with D perhaps TRBD1 (6 bases). Germline V gene data show CDR1 as SEHNR and CDR2 as FQNEAQ (reference sequence). This CDR3 region has 14 residues. V lost 5 bases and J lost 5, with 16 bases in between. The CDR3 is CASSPGAGFHEQYF. The CDR3 DNA sequence: TGTGCCAGCAGCCCAGGGGCAGGGTTCCACGAGCAGTACTTC.

The V call is TRBV28, the J call TRBJ1-2; 8 positions match TRBD1. Germline CDR1 MDHEN, CDR2 SYDVKM. This CDR3 spans 14 amino acids. J was trimmed by 5 bases and V by 6 bases; bases with no gene match: 8. The CDR3 protein is CASRLTGVRYGYTF. Written as DNA, the CDR3 is TGTGCCAGCAGGTTGACAGGGGTTCGTTATGGCTACACCTTC.

This chain links TRBV2 with TRBJ1-2; D is perhaps TRBD1 (5 bases). The CDR3 runs to 12 residues. Trimming took 5 bases from V and 4 from J, leaving 8 bases between them. Germline V gives CDR1 SNHLY, CDR2 FYNNEI. The DNA for the CDR3 is TGTGCCAGCAGTCAGGGCTTCTATGGCTACACCTTC. It yields the protein CASSQGFYGYTF.

This chain uses TRBV11-2 with TRBJ2-5; 8 bases agree with TRBD2. Losses at the gene ends were 0 bases for V and 6 bases for J; bases not matched to a gene: 9. This CDR3 contains 16 residues. Germline CDR1 is SGHAT and CDR2 is FQNNGV. The CDR3 sequence is CASSLDLTGGQKTQYF. CDR3 DNA: TGTGCCAGCAGCTTAGATCTAACGGGGGGGCAAAAGACCCAGTACTTC.

The chain couples TRBV15 to TRBJ2-1, with 7 nucleotides matching TRBD2. Germline V gene data show CDR1 as LNHNV and CDR2 as YYDKDF (reference sequence). This CDR3 contains 13 residues. Losses at the gene ends were 4 bases for V and 8 bases for J; bases not matched to a gene: 5. In DNA, the CDR3 is TGTGCCACCAGCAAGGTAGCGGGCTATGAGCAGTTCTTC. Translation: CATSKVAGYEQFF.

The chain combines TRBV7-2 with TRBJ2-1, with 9 nucleotides matching TRBD2. The J segment lost 5 bases and the V segment lost 4 bases, leaving 6 bases of the junction unmatched. Germline V lookup: CDR1 SGHTA, CDR2 FQGNSA. There are 15 residues in the CDR3. The CDR3 bases are TGTGCCAGCAGCTCCCCTACTAGCGGGCACAATGAGCAGTTCTTC. Protein product: CASSSPTSGHNEQFF. Full variable domain (remainder filled in from reference TRBV7-2 and TRBJ2-1): GAGVSQSPSNKVTEKGKDVELRCDPISGHTALYWYRQSLGQGLEFLIYFQGNSAPDKSGLPSDRFSAERTGGSVSTLTIQRTQQEDSAVYLCASSSPTSGHNEQFFGPGTRLTVL.

J is TRBJ1-1 and V is TRBV12-3 or TRBV12-4; tentative D call: TRBD1 (6 bases). This CDR3 region has 13 residues. V was clipped by 6 bases and J by 7 bases, with 15 bases between them. DNA of the CDR3: TGTGCCAGCAGCCAGATCGGACAGCGTGAAGCTTTCTTT. Translating it yields CASSQIGQREAFF.

The V gene is TRBV5-1, the J gene TRBJ2-2; 7 positions match TRBD1. Germline assignment: CDR1 SGHRS and CDR2 YFSETQ. This CDR3 spans 13 amino acids. Losses at the gene ends were 7 bases for V and 5 bases for J; bases not matched to a gene: 5. The CDR3 reads CASRTGITGELFF. Here the CDR3 DNA reads TGCGCCAGCCGGACAGGAATTACCGGGGAGCTGTTTTTT.

The chain recombines TRBV7-8 with TRBJ2-3; 10 bases match TRBD2. After removal of 0 bases from V and 8 bases from J, the junction contained 8 bases not matched to a gene. Looked up from germline, CDR1 is SGHVS and CDR2 is FQNEAQ. CDR3 length equals 16 residues. This chain's CDR3 is CASSLADLAGAGTQYF. CDR3 DNA sequence: TGTGCCAGCAGCTTAGCGGATCTAGCGGGAGCCGGTACGCAGTATTTT.

The chain has TRBV11-1 and TRBJ2-5; possibly TRBD1 for D (6 bases). The germline gives CDR1 SGHAT, CDR2 FQDESV (reference sequence). This CDR3 comprises 16 residues. V lost 5 bases and J 5 bases, leaving 21 bases between the germline ends. The CDR3 DNA sequence: TGTGCCAGCAGCCCACCCCCTGGACAGTCACGGGAGACCCAGTACTTC. Translating gives CASSPPPGQSRETQYF.

This clone was picked up a small number of times. The chain recombines TRBV11-2 with TRBJ1-2; tentative D call: TRBD1 (5 bases). V dropped 2 bases and J dropped 9 bases, with 13 bases sitting between them. The CDR3 length is 13 residues. Germline V CDR1 and CDR2: SGHAT, FQNNGV. For the CDR3, the DNA is TGTGCCAGCAGCTTATCCTCAGGGATGAGCTACACCTTC. This sequence encodes CASSLSSGMSYTF.

The chain links TRBV7-2 to TRBJ1-2; D might be TRBD1 (5 bases). Germline V CDR1 and CDR2: SGHTA, FQGNSA. This CDR3 region has 14 residues. V lost 8 bases, J lost 8 bases, and 21 bases lay in between. The CDR3 DNA reads as TGTGCCAGCTGGTACTCGGGGGGACCGGGGGGCTACACCTTC. It codes for CASWYSGGPGGYTF.

The chain combines TRBV19 with TRBJ2-7, with 10 bases fitting TRBD1. V dropped 6 bases and J dropped 1; count of bases not matched to a gene: 0. Germline lookup yields CDR1 LNHDA and CDR2 SQIVND (reference sequence). The CDR3 sequence is 13 residues long. In DNA form, the CDR3 reads TGTGCCAGTAGGGGACAGGGGTCCTACGAGCAGTACTTC. Translation: CASRGQGSYEQYF. The whole variable domain, remainder taken from reference TRBV19 and TRBJ2-7, is DGGITQSPKYLFRKEGQNVTLSCEQNLNHDAMYWYRQDPGQGLRLIYYSQIVNDFQKGDIAEGYSVSREKKESFPLTVTSAQKNPTAFYLCASRGQGSYEQYFGPGTRLTVT.

This sequence joins TRBV3-1 (or the pseudogene TRBV3-2) and TRBJ2-2; D gene ambiguous. This CDR3 has 17 amino acids. CDR1 is LGHDT and CDR2 is YNNKEL in the germline V gene (reference sequence). V was clipped by 0 bases and J by 0 bases, with 11 bases between them. The CDR3 here is CASSQDRFRTNTGELFF. CDR3 sequence (DNA): TGTGCCAGCAGCCAAGACAGGTTTCGAACGAACACCGGGGAGCTGTTTTTT.

V and J are TRBV5-8 and TRBJ2-3, with a possible D match to TRBD2 (6 bases). Deletions cut 2 bases from V and 3 bases from J, with 10 bases between. The CDR3 loop spans 14 amino acids. From germline, CDR1 is SGHTS and CDR2 YDEGEE. As DNA, the CDR3 is TGTGCCAGCAGCTTTCCCGGGGGTACAGATACGCAGTATTTT. Its protein product is CASSFPGGTDTQYF.

The V gene is TRBV5-1, the J gene TRBJ2-1; 8 nucleotides agree with TRBD2. The CDR3 has 16 residues. The V and J ends lost 2 bases and 4 bases, in that order; junction bases with no gene match: 8. The germline V gene encodes CDR1 SGHRS and CDR2 YFSETQ. The CDR3 reads CASSFVAGPTYNEQFF. CDR3 bases: TGCGCCAGCAGCTTTGTAGCGGGACCGACATACAATGAGCAGTTCTTC. The full variable domain, rest sourced from reference TRBV5-1 and TRBJ2-1, is KAGVTQTPRYLIKTRGQQVTLSCSPISGHRSVSWYQQTPGQGLQFLFEYFSETQRNKGNFPGRFSGRQFSNSRSEMNVSTLELGDSALYLCASSFVAGPTYNEQFFGPGTRLTVL.

This chain links TRBV3-1 (or the pseudogene TRBV3-2) with TRBJ1-6, with D tentatively TRBD1 (6 bases). Per germline, CDR1 LGHDT and CDR2 YNNKEL (reference sequence). CDR3 length: 14 residues. Trimming took 4 bases from V and 4 from J, leaving 8 bases between them. Written as DNA, the CDR3 is TGTGCCAGCAGCCGGACAGATTATAATTCACCCCTCCACTTT. Encoded protein: CASSRTDYNSPLHF.

This chain joins TRBV4-2 and TRBJ2-5; TRBD1 matches 8 bases. J gave up 3 bases and V 2 bases, and 5 bases lay outside the gene matches. The CDR3 covers 15 residues. Germline lookup yields CDR1 LGHNA and CDR2 YNFKEQ. The CDR3 sequence is CASSQRQGREETQYF. In DNA form, the CDR3 reads TGTGCCAGCAGCCAACGACAGGGGAGAGAAGAGACCCAGTACTTC.

The rearrangement links TRBV6-2 or TRBV6-3 to TRBJ1-1; 8 nucleotides align to TRBD1. J was trimmed by 5 bases and V by 5 bases; bases with no gene match: 10. This CDR3 comprises 15 residues. Germline CDR1 and CDR2: MNHEY and SVGEGT. As DNA, the CDR3 is TGTGCCAGCAGTACCCAGGGGGCTATTAGGACTGAAGCTTTCTTT. Its protein is CASSTQGAIRTEAFF.

J is TRBJ2-7 and V is TRBV28; D is perhaps TRBD2 (5 bases). CDR1 is MDHEN, CDR2 SYDVKM, per germline. This CDR3 comprises 15 residues. V was shortened by 2 bases and J by 6 bases, with 17 bases between the two germline ends. The CDR3 DNA follows: TGTGCCAGCAGTTTACGGGATGGGTTTGTGGGCGAGCAGTACTTC. Translated, it gives CASSLRDGFVGEQYF.